The T cell receptor (beta chain) described here comes from a study of cytomegalovirus exposure and HLA in healthy donors. Germline CDR1 is SGHVS and CDR2 is FNYEAQ. V was cut by 5 bases and J by 7 bases, with 21 bases left in between. The CDR3 covers 16 residues. Concerning this clone: Its antigen is as yet unknown.

Measured with immunoSEQ multiplex PCR; TCRdb has only the in-frame clones, and not every one. This table holds 57,000 or so clones, roughly 94% found once. General study findings and limits: Altogether, about 160 TCR beta chains were recorded as cytomegalovirus-associated.

Sequenced material: PBMCs. The chain recombines TRBV7-6 with TRBJ2-1; tentatively, D is TRBD2 (6 bases). This TCR was recovered from a man aged 18-30 years in good health and CMV-seronegative. In nucleotides, the CDR3 is TGTGCCAGCAGCCCTTCTCCCGGGACTGCGATTAATGAGCAGTTCTTC. This gives the protein CASSPSPGTAINEQFF.